These T cell receptor beta chains were read from a single sample in a study of cytomegalovirus exposure and HLA in healthy donors. This table comes from immunoSEQ multiplex PCR, and its TCRdb copy is limited to in-frame clones, with some not included. This sample carries around 190,000 clones, with around 0.95% going to the ten biggest clones. Source material: PBMCs. Source of these receptors: a woman aged 25-40 years in good health and CMV-seropositive. CDR3s include the opening cysteine and the closing phenylalanine or tryptophan. Fields, in order: CDR3 length, V gene, D gene, J gene, CDR3 protein, CDR3 DNA. A D gene is named only where the DNA matches it firmly.

15	TRBV7-8	TRBD1	TRBJ1-1	CASSLAQGGRTEAFF	TGTGCCAGCAGCTTAGCGCAAGGGGGCCGGACTGAAGCTTTCTTT
15	TRBV7-5	NA	TRBJ2-7	CVSREKRGASYEQYF	TGTGTCTCCCGGGAGAAGCGGGGTGCTTCCTACGAGCAGTACTTC
15	TRBV6-1	NA	TRBJ1-5	CASSLTRMSNQPQHF	TGTGCCAGCAGCCTGACACGGATGAGCAATCAGCCCCAGCATTTT
14	TRBV6-1	TRBD2	TRBJ2-1	CASRALAGADEQFF	TGTGCCAGCAGGGCACTAGCGGGAGCTGACGAGCAGTTCTTC
14	TRBV5-1	NA	TRBJ1-4	CASSHSFGEGKLFF	TGCGCCAGCAGCCACAGCTTTGGGGAGGGAAAACTGTTTTTT
13	TRBV19	NA	TRBJ2-5	CASSIGFQETQYF	TGTGCCAGTAGTATTGGCTTTCAAGAGACCCAGTACTTC
12	TRBV28	NA	TRBJ1-2	CGTISGFYGYTF	TGTGGCACAATCTCAGGGTTTTATGGCTACACCTTC
15	TRBV28	NA	TRBJ1-1	CASSLRAGEITEAFF	TGTGCCAGCAGTCTAAGGGCAGGGGAAATCACTGAAGCTTTCTTT
17	TRBV7-2	TRBD2	TRBJ2-3	CASSLLAAGQGTDTQYF	TGTGCCAGCAGCTTACTAGCGGCCGGGCAGGGCACAGATACGCAGTATTTT
16	TRBV11-2	TRBD1	TRBJ1-1	CASSLRTGGANTEAFF	TGTGCCAGCAGCCTGCGGACAGGGGGCGCGAACACTGAAGCTTTCTTT
16	TRBV6-6	NA	TRBJ2-3	CASSYPTQGYTDTQYF	TGTGCCAGCAGTTACCCGACTCAGGGGTACACAGATACGCAGTATTTT
17	TRBV4-1	TRBD2	TRBJ2-7	CASSQSTVRGAGYEQYF	TGCGCCAGCAGCCAATCGACAGTCCGGGGAGCGGGGTACGAGCAGTACTTC
13	TRBV6-5	NA	TRBJ1-2	CASSLRRFDGYTF	TGTGCCAGCAGCCTACGCCGGTTTGATGGCTACACCTTC
13	TRBV28	NA	TRBJ2-5	CASSLGREETQYF	TGTGCCAGCAGTTTGGGCAGGGAAGAGACCCAGTACTTC
15	TRBV7-8	TRBD2	TRBJ2-7	CASSLGRGRFYEQYF	TGTGCCAGCAGCTTAGGTCGCGGGAGGTTCTACGAGCAGTACTTC
13	TRBV12-5	TRBD1	TRBJ2-2	CASGLTGEGELFF	TGTGCTAGTGGTTTGACAGGGGAGGGGGAGCTGTTTTTT
17	TRBV5-4	TRBD2	TRBJ2-3	CASSLRLAGAITDTQYF	TGTGCCAGCAGCTTAAGACTAGCGGGGGCGATCACAGATACGCAGTATTTT
12	TRBV2	NA	TRBJ2-1	CASSERGNEQFF	TGTGCCAGCAGTGAAAGGGGCAATGAGCAGTTCTTC
15	TRBV28	TRBD1	TRBJ1-2	CASSSFRGYPYGYTF	TGTGCCAGCAGTTCGTTCAGGGGGTACCCCTATGGCTACACCTTC
14	TRBV6-6	NA	TRBJ2-1	CASTRGRDYNEQFF	TGTGCCAGCACTAGGGGGCGGGACTACAATGAGCAGTTCTTC
15	TRBV2	NA	TRBJ1-5	CASSRDNNSNQPQHF	TGTGCCAGCAGTCGAGATAATAATAGCAATCAGCCCCAGCATTTT
17	TRBV11-3	TRBD2	TRBJ2-3	CASSSGTSGSFMDTQYF	TGTGCCAGCAGCAGCGGGACTAGCGGGAGTTTTATGGATACGCAGTATTTT
15	TRBV19	NA	TRBJ1-5	CASSIASYSNQPQHF	TGTGCCAGTAGTATAGCTAGTTATAGCAATCAGCCCCAGCATTTT
13	TRBV6-5	NA	TRBJ1-1	CASSYRGNTEAFF	TGTGCCAGCAGTTACAGGGGAAACACTGAAGCTTTCTTT
16	TRBV18	NA	TRBJ1-1	CASSPPTGDRNTEAFF	TGTGCCAGCTCACCACCGACCGGGGATCGGAACACTGAAGCTTTCTTT
16	TRBV28	TRBD1	TRBJ2-3	CASSSQQGLERDTQYF	TGTGCCAGCAGTTCGCAACAGGGGTTGGAAAGGGATACGCAGTATTTT
18	TRBV7-2	TRBD2	TRBJ2-1	CASSLVGSGASKNNEQFF	TGTGCCAGCAGCTTAGTTGGTAGCGGGGCTTCAAAAAACAATGAGCAGTTCTTC
15	TRBV5-4	TRBD2	TRBJ2-1	CASSNSGGGYNEQFF	TGTGCCAGCAGCAATTCGGGAGGGGGCTACAATGAGCAGTTCTTC
13	TRBV6-1	NA	TRBJ2-7	CASSNRDHYEQYF	TGTGCCAGCAGTAACCGGGATCACTACGAGCAGTACTTC
12	TRBV6-5	NA	TRBJ1-1	CASSWGRTEAFF	TGTGCCAGCAGTTGGGGGAGGACTGAAGCTTTCTTT
15	TRBV18	NA	TRBJ2-5	CASSSELGGQETQYF	TGTGCCAGCTCAAGCGAATTGGGGGGGCAGGAGACCCAGTACTTC